This T cell receptor (beta chain) was recovered during a study of cytotoxic CD8 clonotypes in ibrutinib-treated CLL. Study-wide context: After a median around 13 months on treatment (6 to 36), response samples were drawn. Overall study findings and caveats: Age-matched healthy donor levels were exceeded by baseline clonality, which tracked circulating CD8+ T-cell counts. Rare overall, public clonotypes shrank or held steady under therapy.

A word on this clone: Its antigen is unidentified.

Using immunoSEQ multiplex PCR, the repertoire was profiled, and TCRdb retains in-frame clones only, with some absent. The table lists about 130,000 clones, roughly three quarters of them singletons, with around 13% in the top ten. V was pared by 4 bases and J by 7 bases, with 17 bases between. Germline CDR1 and CDR2: KGHSH and LQKENI. The CDR3 has 14 residues. About 1.9 micrograms of genomic DNA (from cryopreserved PBMCs) were used for TCR beta libraries. This sample comprised PBMCs, obtained after 12 months of ibrutinib treatment. This clonotype was obtained from a human donor with chronic lymphocytic leukemia. The rearrangement uses TRBV18 and TRBJ2-7, with D perhaps matching TRBD1 (5 bases). CDR3 protein: CASSRPDSGWEQYF. The CDR3 DNA follows: TGTGCCAGCTCACGTCCAGACTCAGGGTGGGAGCAGTACTTC.